The source of this TCR beta chain is a study of human T cells and chemical hapten exposure. Study in general: In the sensitization step, 2% DPC was placed on about 2 cm by about 2 cm of upper inner arm skin.

Study-level results: TCRs at high frequency, those above 1 in 1000, did not change with DPC sensitization. Patch test score rose with PT1 expanded TCR count, significant at thresholds 8, 16 and 32, not 4. With alopecia, donors may have immune responses unlike healthy people's.

TCRdb re-called the RACE reads through MiXCR, storing one row per CDR3 protein. The sample includes 300,000 to 400,000 distinct CDR3 sequences, around 6.9% of them seen just once. Turning to this clonotype: The antigen remains undetermined.

Time point here: patch test 1, 2 weeks after DPC sensitization. Treatment denoted: therapeutic diphenylcyclopropenone sensitization with weekly scalp DPC. The source is a woman in her late teens or twenties with alopecia areata. Some clones in this sample may be carry-over from other donors' samples. Sequences were derived from whole blood, sampled in connection with sensitization to the hapten diphenylcyclopropenone (DPC).

CDR3 region: CASSGGKSSGNTIYF. CDR3 in DNA: TGTGCCAGCAGTGGGGGGAAGAGCTCTGGAAACACCATATATTTT. This sequence joins TRBV6-6 and TRBJ1-3; D is perhaps TRBD1 (5 bases). V was shortened by 5 bases and J by 0 bases, with 11 bases between the two germline ends. Germline CDR1 is MNHNY and CDR2 is SVGAGI (reference sequence). The CDR3 is 15 amino acids.